The next 31 T cell receptor beta chains were all read from a single sample in a study of OX40 agonist ivuxolimab in advanced cancers. Assay used: immunoSEQ multiplex PCR; TCRdb lists only in-frame clones, some missing. Of tens of thousands of clones in the sample, 88% were seen once. Sample: CD4+ or CD8+ T cells sorted from blood, taken in a trial of the OX40 agonist ivuxolimab. Receptors were obtained from an adult with an advanced solid tumor such as melanoma, head and neck, liver or kidney cancer.

The genes are TRBV2 and TRBJ1-4, with TRBD1 matching 7 bases. V lost 3 bases to trimming and J lost 10 bases; unmatched junction nucleotides: 5. This CDR3 spans 13 amino acids. The germline CDR1 and CDR2 sequences are SNHLY and FYNNEI. The CDR3: CASSDDRVRKLFF. The CDR3 nucleotides read TGTGCCAGCAGTGACGACAGGGTGCGAAAACTGTTTTTT.

The genes are TRBV4-2 and TRBJ2-1; 8 positions agree with TRBD2. The CDR3 totals 16 residues. V dropped 4 bases and J dropped 4; count of bases not matched to a gene: 9. Germline V gene data show CDR1 as LGHNA and CDR2 as YNFKEQ. This chain's CDR3 is CASSRTRGGEYNEQFF. The CDR3 coding sequence is TGTGCCAGCAGCCGAACCCGGGGGGGCGAATACAATGAGCAGTTCTTC.

The V gene is TRBV29-1, the J gene TRBJ2-2, with D possibly being TRBD2 (6 bases). The CDR3 length is 15 residues. Per the germline V gene, CDR1 is SQVTM and CDR2 is ANQGSEA. Between the trimmed V and J ends, which lost 1 base and 1 base, there was a span of 10 bases. CDR3 region: CSVEASGVNTGELFF. For the CDR3, the DNA is TGCAGCGTTGAAGCTTCGGGGGTGAACACCGGGGAGCTGTTTTTT.

Turning to this clone: The CDR3 end shows no conserved phenylalanine or tryptophan, and so a read error is likely. The J gene is TRBJ1-6, the V gene TRBV14; tentative D call: TRBD1 (6 bases). Germline lookup yields CDR1 SGHDN and CDR2 FVKESK. V lost 4 bases to trimming and J lost 9 bases, with 13 bases between them. The length of the CDR3 is 14 residues. This CDR3 reads CASSLQGGGSPLHL. For the CDR3, the DNA is TGTGCCAGCAGCCTACAGGGAGGTGGTTCACCCCTCCACCTT.

The V and J genes are TRBV29-1 and TRBJ1-2; 9 bases are shared with TRBD1. Losses at the gene ends were 4 bases for V and 0 bases for J; bases not matched to a gene: 6. The CDR3 spans 15 residues. The germline V gene encodes CDR1 SQVTM and CDR2 ANQGSEA. CDR3 sequence: CSVGDRDLPNYGYTF. DNA for the CDR3: TGCAGCGTTGGGGACAGGGACCTTCCTAACTATGGCTACACCTTC. Complete variable domain (other parts from reference TRBV29-1 and TRBJ1-2): SAVISQKPSRDICQRGTSLTIQCQVDSQVTMMFWYRQQPGQSLTLIATANQGSEATYESGFVIDKFPISRPNLTFSTLTVSNMSPEDSSIYLCSVGDRDLPNYGYTFGSGTRLTVV.

The chain uses TRBV15 and TRBJ2-7; 9 bases line up with TRBD1. Trimming at V came to 2 bases and at J to 2 bases, leaving 4 bases not matched to a gene. The CDR3 totals 15 residues. CDR1 LNHNV and CDR2 YYDKDF come from the germline V gene (reference sequence). CDR3 in DNA: TGTGCCACCAGCAGACCCGGGACAGGGACCTACGAGCAGTACTTC. The encoded protein is CATSRPGTGTYEQYF.

The chain is built from TRBV5-5 and TRBJ1-1; no clear D. The CDR3 is 15 amino acids. Deletions cut 4 bases from V and 0 bases from J, with 13 bases between. The germline gives CDR1 SGHKS, CDR2 YYEKEE (reference sequence). CDR3 sequence (DNA): TGTGCCAGCAGCCTGGCCCCCACATTGAACACTGAAGCTTTCTTT. It specifies CASSLAPTLNTEAFF. The full variable domain, its missing parts supplied by reference TRBV5-5 and TRBJ1-1, is DAGVTQSPTHLIKTRGQQVTLRCSPISGHKSVSWYQQVLGQGPQFIFQYYEKEERGRGNFPDRFSARQFPNYSSELNVNALLLGDSALYLCASSLAPTLNTEAFFGQGTRLTVV.

V and J are TRBV4-3 and TRBJ2-2; no clear D gene. CDR1 and CDR2 from the germline V gene are LGHNA and YSLEER. This CDR3 comprises 16 residues. Trimming pared 2 bases from V and 6 bases from J, leaving 16 bases between. The CDR3 spells CASSQNYGSVAGELFF. CDR3 DNA: TGCGCCAGCAGCCAAAACTACGGCTCCGTGGCCGGGGAGCTGTTTTTT.

The rearrangement links TRBV27 to TRBJ2-7; the match to TRBD1 covers 7 bases. Germline loops: CDR1 MNHEY, CDR2 SMNVEV (reference sequence). The CDR3 contains 13 residues. V shed 7 bases, J shed 0 bases, and the junction held 3 bases outside the gene matches. Here the CDR3 reads CASTWTGSYEQYF. DNA for the CDR3: TGTGCCAGCACGTGGACAGGCTCCTACGAGCAGTACTTC.

CDR3 DNA sequence: TGTGCCAGCAGTTACTCGAGGGGCCCAATGTATGGCTACACCTTC. Amino acid sequence: CASSYSRGPMYGYTF. J is TRBJ1-2 and V is TRBV6-5; perhaps TRBD1 as D (5 bases). Germline V gene sequence: CDR1 MNHEY, CDR2 SVGAGI. This CDR3 comprises 15 residues. Trimming took 0 bases from V and 5 from J, leaving 13 bases between them.

CDR3 nucleotides: TGCGCCAGCAGTCAATCTGCGAACGGACAGGGGGCATGGGTAGAGACCCAGTACTTC. Encoded protein: CASSQSANGQGAWVETQYF. The rearrangement uses TRBV23-1 and TRBJ2-5; 11 positions match TRBD1. TRBV23-1 has ORF status, its function being uncertain. CDR3 length: 19 amino acids. The J segment lost 4 bases and the V segment lost 0 bases, leaving 13 bases of the junction unmatched.

The rearrangement links TRBV28 to TRBJ1-1, with D possibly matching TRBD1 (6 bases). The CDR3 is 16 amino acids. V was shortened by 4 bases and J by 1 base, with 16 bases between the two germline ends. Germline V CDR1 and CDR2: MDHEN, SYDVKM. The CDR3 DNA reads TGTGCCAGCAGTTCGCCCCCCGGACAGTGGAACACTGAAGCTTTCTTT. This gives the protein CASSSPPGQWNTEAFF.

V and J are TRBV5-1 and TRBJ2-7; D is ambiguous. With the DNA end fitting TRBJ2-5 better, the J assignment may be wrong. The CDR3 extends over 14 amino acids. In germline, CDR1 is SGHRS, CDR2 YFSETQ. The CDR3 region has the DNA TGCGCCAGCAGCTTGGTACCAGATCAAGAGACCCAGTACTTC. Translation gives CASSLVPDQETQYF.

The chain employs TRBV7-3 and TRBJ2-3, with D tentatively TRBD2 (7 bases). Germline V gene data show CDR1 as SGHTA and CDR2 as FQGTGA. The CDR3 totals 18 residues. V dropped 4 bases and J dropped 1 base, with 21 bases sitting between them. CDR3 bases: TGTGCCAGCAGCTCCACGAGTGGGGGGGCGGGTGGCACAGATACGCAGTATTTT. It specifies CASSSTSGGAGGTDTQYF.

The V gene is TRBV9, the J gene TRBJ2-7, with 8 bases fitting TRBD1. Germline CDR1 and CDR2: SGDLS and YYNGEE. V gave up 0 bases and J gave up 4 bases; unmatched junction bases: 6. The CDR3 loop spans 15 amino acids. DNA of the CDR3: TGTGCCAGCAGCGTAGGCCAGGGGGCGTTTTACGAGCAGTACTTC. Protein product: CASSVGQGAFYEQYF.

The chain links TRBV6-1 to TRBJ1-1; maybe TRBD1 (5 bases). CDR3 length: 14 amino acids. Trimming took off 7 bases at V and 4 bases at J, with 16 bases between the two ends. Germline lookup yields CDR1 MNHNS and CDR2 SASEGT. The CDR3 loop is CASILGAWGTEAFF. The CDR3, as DNA: TGTGCCAGCATCCTCGGGGCTTGGGGCACTGAAGCTTTCTTT.

This clone showed up just once. V and J are TRBV19 and TRBJ2-1; 8 nucleotides align to TRBD1. This CDR3 is 14 amino acids long. J gave up 4 bases and V 7 bases, and 6 bases lay outside the gene matches. Germline CDR1 and CDR2: LNHDA and SQIVND (reference sequence). The CDR3 coding sequence is TGTGCCAGTATTCGGACAGGGTCTTACAATGAGCAGTTCTTC. Protein product: CASIRTGSYNEQFF.

In its sample, this clone was seen once. The rearrangement links TRBV28 to TRBJ1-1, with TRBD1 identical over 7 bases. J gave up 1 base and V 6 bases, and 11 bases lay outside the gene matches. CDR3 length: 16 amino acids. Germline values: CDR1 MDHEN, CDR2 SYDVKM. CDR3: CASRSSAGGKNTEAFF. The DNA of the CDR3 is TGTGCCAGCAGGTCATCCGCAGGGGGGAAGAACACTGAAGCTTTCTTT.

The table lists this clone with a count of one. The chain recombines TRBV4-2 with TRBJ1-3; D may be TRBD1 (5 bases). V was clipped by 0 bases and J by 4 bases, with 10 bases between them. CDR1 LGHNA and CDR2 YNFKEQ come from the germline V gene. The CDR3 covers 15 residues. This CDR3 is CASSQDQGRGNTIYF. CDR3 bases: TGTGCCAGCAGCCAAGATCAGGGCCGGGGAAACACCATATATTTT.

This clone was seen a single time. CDR3 amino acids: CAISDQVSTDTQYF. The CDR3, as DNA: TGTGCCATCAGTGACCAGGTGAGCACAGATACGCAGTATTTT. The chain combines TRBV10-3 with TRBJ2-3, with D unresolved. The CDR3 loop spans 14 amino acids. Trimming removed 3 bases from V and 0 bases from J, with 7 bases in between. The germline CDR1 and CDR2 sequences are ENHRY and SYGVKD.

The chain uses TRBV13 and TRBJ2-2; D unresolved. Germline assignment: CDR1 PRHDT and CDR2 FYEKMQ (reference sequence). Trimming shortened V by 5 bases and J by 3 bases, and 4 bases separated the two germline ends. This CDR3 has 12 amino acids. CDR3 coding DNA: TGTGCCAGCAGCACACACACCGGGGAGCTGTTTTTT. Translation gives CASSTHTGELFF.

This chain uses TRBV27 with TRBJ2-3; TRBD2 matches at 15 bases. In germline, CDR1 is MNHEY, CDR2 SMNVEV (reference sequence). This CDR3 has 19 amino acids. J was trimmed by 0 bases and V by 3 bases; bases with no gene match: 7. DNA for the CDR3: TGTGCCAGCAGTTTGACCCGGACTAGCGGGGGGGGGAGCACAGATACGCAGTATTTT. It yields the protein CASSLTRTSGGGSTDTQYF.

The V call is TRBV6-6, the J call TRBJ1-2; D not resolved. The V gene lost 7 bases and the J gene lost 2 bases, with 8 bases spanning the gap. This CDR3 region has 12 residues. The V gene's germline CDR1 is MNHNY and CDR2 SVGAGI (reference sequence). CDR3 in DNA: TGTGCCAGCACCAGAGCCAACTATGGCTACACCTTC. This gives the protein CASTRANYGYTF.

V usage is TRBV2 and J usage is TRBJ1-4; 8 bases map to TRBD1. Germline V lookup: CDR1 SNHLY, CDR2 FYNNEI. The CDR3 runs to 13 residues. With V trimmed by 7 bases and J by 7 bases, 5 bases remained unmatched. The CDR3 DNA reads as TGTGCCAGCACGGACAGGGTTATTGAAAAACTGTTTTTT. Translation: CASTDRVIEKLFF.

The chain employs TRBV2 and TRBJ2-3, with D tentatively TRBD2 (5 bases). Germline CDR1 SNHLY, CDR2 FYNNEI. This CDR3 spans 12 amino acids. Between the trimmed V and J ends, which lost 8 bases and 5 bases, there was a span of 11 bases. The CDR3 protein is CASGLVGDTQYF. CDR3 nucleotides: TGTGCCAGCGGACTCGTCGGAGATACGCAGTATTTT.

The chain carries TRBV7-3 and TRBJ2-2; unclear D gene. The germline V gene encodes CDR1 SGHTA and CDR2 FQGTGA. The CDR3 extends over 12 amino acids. Trimming took off 6 bases at V and 4 bases at J, with 6 bases between the two ends. CDR3 region: CASSTFTGELFF. As DNA, the CDR3 is TGTGCCAGCAGTACATTCACCGGGGAGCTGTTTTTT.

The chain joins TRBV7-8 to TRBJ2-4; perhaps D is TRBD1 or TRBD2 (5 bases each). CDR1 and CDR2 (germline): SGHVS, FQNEAQ. Deletions cut 0 bases from V and 13 bases from J, with 22 bases between. The length of the CDR3 is 16 residues. The CDR3 nucleotides read TGTGCCAGCAGCTTAGCGTGGGCAGCTCAAGGGGAGAGGCAGTACTTC. It translates to CASSLAWAAQGERQYF.

The J gene is TRBJ2-1, the V gene TRBV28; 8 positions agree with TRBD1. The CDR3 has 15 amino acids. The germline V gene encodes CDR1 MDHEN and CDR2 SYDVKM. V shed 5 bases, J shed 6 bases, and the junction held 9 bases outside the gene matches. The CDR3 protein is CASSGGQAFRNEQFF. The CDR3 nucleotides read TGTGCCAGCAGTGGGGGACAGGCGTTTCGCAATGAGCAGTTCTTC.

J is TRBJ2-1 and V is TRBV11-3; no clear D. Germline-derived CDR1 and CDR2 are SGHNT and YENEEA. The V end lost 1 base, the J end lost 8 bases, and 9 bases lay between the germline ends. The CDR3 has 13 amino acids. CDR3 region: CASSLASPDEQFF. The CDR3 DNA is TGTGCCAGCAGCTTAGCGTCCCCCGATGAGCAGTTCTTC.

V gene TRBV19 combines with J gene TRBJ2-2; no firm D call. The CDR3 spans 14 residues. V was trimmed by 6 bases and J by 0 bases, leaving 8 bases between them. The V gene's germline CDR1 is LNHDA and CDR2 SQIVND (reference sequence). The DNA of the CDR3 is TGTGCCAGTAGAGAGGCCACGAACACCGGGGAGCTGTTTTTT. This encodes CASREATNTGELFF.

The chain employs TRBV6-6 and TRBJ2-3, with 8 bases matching TRBD1. Germline CDR1 MNHNY, CDR2 SVGAGI (reference sequence). Losses at the gene ends were 5 bases for V and 0 bases for J; bases not matched to a gene: 4. This CDR3 comprises 15 residues. The CDR3 nucleotides are TGTGCCAGCAGTCGGCAGGGGGCTAGCACAGATACGCAGTATTTT. This codes for CASSRQGASTDTQYF.